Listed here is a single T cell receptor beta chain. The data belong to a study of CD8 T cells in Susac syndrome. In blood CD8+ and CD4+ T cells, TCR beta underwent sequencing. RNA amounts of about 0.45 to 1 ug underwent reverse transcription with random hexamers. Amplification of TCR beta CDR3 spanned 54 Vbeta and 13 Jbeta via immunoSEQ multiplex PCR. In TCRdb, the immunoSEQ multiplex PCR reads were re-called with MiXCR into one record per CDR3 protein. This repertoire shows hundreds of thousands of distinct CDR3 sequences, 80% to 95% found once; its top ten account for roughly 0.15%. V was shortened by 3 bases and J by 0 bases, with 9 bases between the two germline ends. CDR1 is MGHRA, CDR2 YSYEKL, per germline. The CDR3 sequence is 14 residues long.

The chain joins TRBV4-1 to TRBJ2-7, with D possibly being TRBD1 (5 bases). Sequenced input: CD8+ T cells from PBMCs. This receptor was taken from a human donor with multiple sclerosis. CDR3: CASSHFDSSYEQYF. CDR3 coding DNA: TGCGCCAGCAGCCACTTTGACAGCTCCTACGAGCAGTACTTC.